This T cell receptor (beta chain) was profiled in a study of blood T cell repertoires in COVID-19. Turning to the study itself: The United States, Italy and Spain were the sources of the acute and convalescent COVID-19 samples. From T cells, B-cell-depleted T cells, or PBMCs came the material, which was cDNA or gDNA.

V dropped 1 base and J dropped 1 base, with 13 bases sitting between them. Per germline, CDR1 LNHDA and CDR2 SQIVND (reference sequence). The CDR3 runs 16 residues. Seattle cases were enrolled at active infection and followed longitudinally. Here immunoSEQ multiplex PCR was the method, and the copy in TCRdb shows in-frame clones only, minus some. The sample has hundreds of thousands of clones; about 88% are singletons. This TCR was recovered from a woman aged 25-40 years with COVID-19, enrolled during active disease. The specimen sequenced was peripheral blood. V usage is TRBV19 and J usage is TRBJ1-1; D gene ambiguous. CDR3 DNA sequence: TGTGCCAGTAGTATAGCACGGGCGGGTCCGAACACTGAAGCTTTCTTT. It is translated as CASSIARAGPNTEAFF.